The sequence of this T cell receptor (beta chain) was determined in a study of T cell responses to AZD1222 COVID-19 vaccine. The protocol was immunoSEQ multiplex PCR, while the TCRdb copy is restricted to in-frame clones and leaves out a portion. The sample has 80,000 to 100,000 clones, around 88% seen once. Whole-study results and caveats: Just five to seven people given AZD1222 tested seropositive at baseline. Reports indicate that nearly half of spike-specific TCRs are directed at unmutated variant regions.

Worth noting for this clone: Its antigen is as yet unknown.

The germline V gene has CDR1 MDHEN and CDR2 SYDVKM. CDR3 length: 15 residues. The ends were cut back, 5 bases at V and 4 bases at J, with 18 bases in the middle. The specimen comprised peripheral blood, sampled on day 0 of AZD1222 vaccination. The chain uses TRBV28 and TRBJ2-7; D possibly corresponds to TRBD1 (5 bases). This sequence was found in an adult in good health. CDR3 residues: CASSPKGHRMYEQYF. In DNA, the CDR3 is TGTGCCAGCAGTCCAAAGGGTCACAGGATGTACGAGCAGTACTTC.